This T cell receptor (beta chain) is drawn from a study of blood T cell repertoires in COVID-19. Assay: immunoSEQ multiplex PCR; the TCRdb copy retains only in-frame clones and omits some. The repertoire holds 95,000 to 110,000 clones, with approximately 84% as singletons. Germline assignment: CDR1 KGHSH and CDR2 LQKENI. The V and J ends lost 6 bases and 5 bases, in that order; junction bases with no gene match: 9. This CDR3 has 16 amino acids. This receptor was identified in a man aged 55 to 70 with acute or convalescent COVID-19. The chain is built from TRBV18 and TRBJ2-2; 10 nucleotides agree with TRBD1. Specimen: peripheral blood. The CDR3 DNA is TGTGCCAGCTCGCGTGTCCCGGGACAGGGGACCGGGGAGCTGTTTTTT. Amino acids: CASSRVPGQGTGELFF. The whole variable domain, remainder taken from reference TRBV18 and TRBJ2-2, is NAGVMQNPRHLVRRRGQEARLRCSPMKGHSHVYWYRQLPEEGLKFMVYLQKENIIDESGMPKERFSAEFPKEGPSILRIQQVVRGDSAAYFCASSRVPGQGTGELFFGEGSRLTVL.